This TCR beta chain came from a study of blood T cell repertoires in COVID-19 (dated by TCRdb to the early 2020s). About the full investigation: Collaborator samples came from the United States, Italy and Spain and covered acute and convalescent phases of COVID-19. The dataset comprised deeply sampled blood TCRbeta repertoires from subjects exposed to, actively infected with, or recovered from COVID-19. Nearly every sample came with metadata listing a de-identified subject ID, COVID-19 status, age in years and sex. The repertoires were made available in a free public database intended to serve as a resource for research on the immune response to SARS-CoV-2. Samples came from the ongoing ImmuneRACE study (first 160 participants) plus 1,254 subjects from 6 global collaborators. The prospective study material was composed of cDNA or gDNA derived from T cells, B-cell-depleted T cells, or PBMCs. Where HLA class I and class II types were available, the types were taken from metadata supplied by the sample provider, not from assay-based typing. Summary of the overall study and its limitations: The amount of clinical and demographic metadata varied by source and participant and was provided uncurated.

The collaborating institutions used their own protocols to collect whole blood in K2EDTA tubes. For TCRbeta analysis, collaborators shipped samples in one of three forms: frozen whole blood, isolated PBMCs, or DNA extracted from either of those sample types. With regard to this clone: Its antigen is currently not known. Base qualities were left out, and no much larger clone turns up one base away.

The CDR3 runs 12 residues from the cysteine to the phenylalanine. The CDR3 DNA has 36 bases and is translated from base 1. Sequences SEHNR (CDR1) and FQNEAQ (CDR2) are obtained from the germline V gene (reference sequence). V is clipped by 1 base and J by 8 bases, and the sequence between their germline boundaries is 8 bases long. TCRbeta CDR3 regions were amplified from genomic DNA using the immunoSEQ Assay, a bias-controlled multiplex PCR. As for the original processing: The number of nucleated cells in each sample was estimated by amplification of reference gene primers within the assay. To quantify the absolute abundance of each unique TCRbeta CDR3 rearrangement, sequence reads were collapsed and filtered. For each sample, productive Simpson clonality was calculated as the square root of Simpson's diversity index across productive rearrangements. Imported from immuneACCESS, the table was reduced by TCRdb to in-frame sequences with V and J called. These copies leave out some clones; in studies compared against another copy, an unresolved V gene accounts for under half, and the cause of the remainder is not known. The DNA was the basis for D and trimming; V, J and clone size are from that table. This sample holds approximately 210,000 clones; about 91% were observed only once. The ten largest clones represent about 5% of the sample.

This receptor chain uses TRBV7-9 and TRBJ1-2; confidence is insufficient to name the D gene. The sequencing sample was made of peripheral blood. The sequence was collected from a woman aged 40 to 55 with acute or convalescent COVID-19. The CDR3 region reads CASSLDYTGYTF. The DNA sequence reads TGTGCCAGCAGCTTAGATTACACCGGCTACACCTTC. The full variable domain, completed from the reference TRBV7-9 and TRBJ1-2 proteins outside the CDR3, reads DTGVSQNPRHKITKRGQNVTFRCDPISEHNRLYWYRQTLGQGPEFLTYFQNEAQLEKSRLLSDRFSAERPKGSFSTLEIQRTEQGDSAMYLCASSLDYTGYTFGSGTRLTVV.